The TCR beta chain described here comes from a study of T cell responses to AZD1222 COVID-19 vaccine. This CDR3 is built from 11 residues. CDR1 is SQVTM, CDR2 ANQGSEA, per germline. Deletions cut 2 bases from V and 6 bases from J, with 7 bases between. Produced via immunoSEQ multiplex PCR; TCRdb's table is partial and in-frame only. The repertoire holds about 85,000 clones, with roughly nine tenths as singletons. The sequenced sample was peripheral blood, obtained on day 0 of AZD1222 vaccination. The clonotype was recovered from an adult in good health. The chain combines TRBV29-1 with TRBJ2-5; D gene unclear. CDR3 region: CSVELRQTQYF. The CDR3 DNA reads as TGCAGCGTTGAACTGCGGCAGACCCAGTACTTC.